Presented here are 32 T cell receptor beta chains from one specimen sequenced in a study of T cells in Graves' hyperthyroidism and ophthalmopathy. RNA transcripts yielded amplified TCR beta CDR3 regions. First-round RT-PCR with HTBI primers amplified the TCR CDR3 region. TCRdb recomputed calls from the multiplex PCR reads with MiXCR, one row per CDR3 protein. This table has about 350,000 distinct CDR3 sequences, under 20% appearing once. Sequenced: blood. These receptors all come from a woman under 30 with Graves' hyperthyroidism.

The chain combines TRBV6-2 or TRBV6-3 with TRBJ2-7, with TRBD2 identical over 8 bases. The J segment lost 2 bases and the V segment lost 3 bases, leaving 3 bases of the junction unmatched. This CDR3 comprises 14 residues. Looked up from germline, CDR1 is MNHEY and CDR2 is SVGEGT. In DNA form, the CDR3 reads TGTGCCAGCAGTTATAGCGGGAATACCTACGAGCAGTACTTC. It yields the protein CASSYSGNTYEQYF.

This clonotype was seen repeatedly, ten times or more. This chain uses TRBV19 with TRBJ1-5; D gene unclear. CDR3 length equals 12 residues. Per the germline V gene, CDR1 is LNHDA and CDR2 is SQIVND (reference sequence). Trimming cost V 3 bases and J 5 bases, with 5 bases left between them. CDR3 region: CASSIGDQPQHF. CDR3 sequence (DNA): TGTGCCAGTAGTATTGGAGATCAGCCCCAGCATTTT.

This clonotype appeared many times. The rearrangement joins TRBV15 to TRBJ1-5; D ambiguous. From germline, CDR1 is LNHNV and CDR2 YYDKDF (reference sequence). V was shortened by 1 base and J by 7 bases, with 8 bases between the two germline ends. The CDR3 runs to 13 residues. The CDR3 DNA follows: TGTGCCACCAGCAGAGGGGTAGAACAGCCCCAGCATTTT. Encoded protein: CATSRGVEQPQHF.

Ten or more counts support this clonotype. This sequence joins TRBV28 and TRBJ1-6; D is undetermined. The V and J ends lost 3 bases and 9 bases respectively, with 6 bases between them. The germline V gene encodes CDR1 MDHEN and CDR2 SYDVKM. This CDR3 contains 12 residues. This chain's CDR3 is CASSLRSSPLHF. The CDR3 nucleotides read TGTGCCAGCAGTTTGCGGAGTTCACCCCTCCACTTT.

This clonotype showed up many times. This chain uses TRBV7-2 with TRBJ2-2; 8 bases fit TRBD1. CDR3 length equals 15 residues. Losses at the gene ends were 2 bases for V and 6 bases for J; bases not matched to a gene: 5. CDR1 and CDR2 from the germline V gene are SGHTA and FQGNSA. The CDR3 region is CASSLWTGHSGELFF. CDR3 nucleotide sequence: TGTGCCAGCAGCTTATGGACAGGGCATTCCGGGGAGCTGTTTTTT.

This clonotype came up many times. The V gene is TRBV27, the J gene TRBJ1-2; D gene unclear. The V and J ends lost 1 base and 6 bases respectively, with 9 bases between them. The CDR3 sequence is 13 residues long. In germline, CDR1 is MNHEY, CDR2 SMNVEV (reference sequence). The CDR3 DNA is TGTGCCAGCAGTTTATATAGATCTGATGGCTACACCTTC. Amino acid sequence: CASSLYRSDGYTF.

This clonotype was observed at least ten times. V usage is TRBV12-3 or TRBV12-4 and J usage is TRBJ1-5; no clear D gene. Trimming removed 6 bases at V and 2 bases at J, with 8 bases between. The CDR3 length is 13 residues. CDR3 loop: CASSDGGNQPQHF. DNA of the CDR3: TGTGCCAGCAGCGACGGGGGCAATCAGCCCCAGCATTTT.

There are many counts of this clonotype. The rearrangement joins TRBV6-1 to TRBJ1-5; tentatively, D is TRBD1 (6 bases). Germline V gives CDR1 MNHNS, CDR2 SASEGT. This CDR3 contains 13 residues. Trimming pared 6 bases from V and 3 bases from J, leaving 9 bases between. CDR3 DNA: TGTGCCAGCAGCGGACAGTACAATCAGCCCCAGCATTTT. This translates into CASSGQYNQPQHF.

This clonotype was observed a handful of times. This chain uses TRBV20-1 with TRBJ2-7, with D hard to call. CDR3 length equals 14 residues. Trimming took 0 bases from V and 3 from J, leaving 12 bases between them. Germline V gene sequence: CDR1 DFQATT, CDR2 SNEGSKA (reference sequence). The CDR3 DNA sequence: TGCAGTGCTAGAGATAAAAGGCTGGGCTACGAGCAGTACTTC. Its translation: CSARDKRLGYEQYF.

Concerning this clonotype itself: Just one base apart from a much larger clone, this may be a read error. This chain links TRBV19 with TRBJ2-7; TRBD2 aligns across 14 bases. The CDR3 is made up of 16 amino acids. Germline V CDR1 and CDR2: LNHDA, SQIVND (reference sequence). DNA of the CDR3: TGTACCAGGATTCCGGGACTAGCGGGGGTCTCCTACGAGCAGTACTTC. Translation gives CTRIPGLAGVSYEQYF.

This clonotype was observed at least ten times. The chain links TRBV6-5 to TRBJ1-1, with unresolved D. Trimming removed 6 bases from V and 11 bases from J, with 16 bases in between. The germline gives CDR1 MNHEY, CDR2 SVGAGI. This CDR3 is built from 12 residues. The CDR3 DNA sequence: TGTGCCAGCAGCTTAGAAACGGGGTCGGCTTTCTTT. Residues: CASSLETGSAFF.

This clonotype was detected many times. J is TRBJ1-1 and V is TRBV12-3 or TRBV12-4; D gene uncertain. Trimming took 0 bases from V and 6 from J, leaving 14 bases between them. The CDR3 is 15 residues long. In nucleotides, the CDR3 is TGTGCCAGCAGTTTAGCGCTGGGCACGGCCCCTGAAGCTTTCTTT. It is translated as CASSLALGTAPEAFF.

The rearrangement links TRBV11-2 to TRBJ2-5, with 12 bases identical to TRBD2. The CDR3 is 17 residues long. Germline V gene data show CDR1 as SGHAT and CDR2 as FQNNGV. V was pared by 4 bases and J by 9 bases, with 15 bases of the junction left unmatched. For the CDR3, the DNA is TGTGCCAGCAGCTCTCGACTAGCGGGGGTGTCGAAAAAGGCCCAGTACTTC. This translates into CASSSRLAGVSKKAQYF.

This clonotype appeared a single time. A much more abundant neighbour one base away suggests this may be a read error. The genes are TRBV10-2 and TRBJ1-1; D not resolved. Trimming stripped 7 bases from V and 6 bases from J, with 12 bases between. This CDR3 has 12 amino acids. Germline V CDR1 and CDR2: WSHSY, SAAADI. The CDR3 coding sequence is TGCGCCAGCACACACGTCGCCTCTGAAGCTTTCTTT. Its translation is CASTHVASEAFF.

This clonotype has at least ten counts. This rearrangement joins TRBV30 to TRBJ1-1; no clear D gene. Between the trimmed V and J ends, which lost 4 bases and 6 bases, there was a span of 12 bases. Germline assignment: CDR1 GTSNPN and CDR2 SVGIG (reference sequence). The CDR3 is made up of 12 amino acids. In DNA form, the CDR3 reads TGTGCCTGGAAGAAGGTGGGCGCTGAAGCTTTCTTT. Translation: CAWKKVGAEAFF.

The rearrangement links TRBV12-3 or TRBV12-4 to TRBJ1-1; a possible D gene is TRBD1 (5 bases). Trimming removed 1 base from V and 4 bases from J, with 13 bases in between. This CDR3 spans 15 amino acids. This CDR3 is CASSLGRGRFTEAFF. DNA for the CDR3: TGTGCCAGCAGTTTAGGGAGGGGCAGGTTCACTGAAGCTTTCTTT.

V usage is TRBV27 and J usage is TRBJ1-1, with 10 positions matching TRBD1. This CDR3 is built from 15 residues. Germline CDR1 MNHEY, CDR2 SMNVEV (reference sequence). Trimming removed 5 bases from V and 4 bases from J; junction bases left unmatched: 7. In DNA, the CDR3 is TGTGCCAGCAGTGGCTACGGACAGGGGGGCACTGAAGCTTTCTTT. This translates into CASSGYGQGGTEAFF.

This clonotype was detected many times. The chain combines TRBV28 with TRBJ1-1; the match to TRBD1 covers 7 bases. This CDR3 region has 14 residues. After removal of 5 bases from V and 7 bases from J, the junction contained 10 bases not matched to a gene. CDR1 is MDHEN and CDR2 is SYDVKM in the germline V gene. CDR3 sequence reads: CASSLLQGRYEAFF. In nucleotides, the CDR3 is TGTGCCAGCAGTCTGTTACAGGGGCGATATGAAGCTTTCTTT.

Ten or more counts support this clonotype. The chain carries TRBV2 and TRBJ2-7, with 8 nucleotides matching TRBD2. The CDR3 loop spans 15 amino acids. Germline lookup yields CDR1 SNHLY and CDR2 FYNNEI. V lost 1 base to trimming and J lost 3 bases; unmatched junction nucleotides: 5. CDR3 nucleotide sequence: TGTGCCAGCAGTGAAGTGCTAGCGGGCCACTACGAGCAGTACTTC. Its translation: CASSEVLAGHYEQYF.

This clonotype was counted at least ten times. The chain joins TRBV2 to TRBJ2-6, with 7 positions matching TRBD1. The CDR3 extends over 15 amino acids. V dropped 10 bases and J dropped 1; count of bases not matched to a gene: 7. Germline values: CDR1 SNHLY, CDR2 FYNNEI. The CDR3 coding sequence is TGTGCCACCCTGGAGGACAGGTCTGGGGCCAACGTCCTGACTTTC. Translation gives CATLEDRSGANVLTF.

This clonotype was found many times. The V and J genes are TRBV12-3 or TRBV12-4 and TRBJ2-5; D is perhaps TRBD2 (5 bases). The CDR3 is 13 amino acids. V dropped 3 bases and J dropped 4 bases, with 9 bases sitting between them. In DNA form, the CDR3 reads TGTGCCAGCAGTTTTGAGGGAGTAGAGACCCAGTACTTC. It translates to CASSFEGVETQYF.

In the case of this clonotype: At one end the junction does not follow the germline gene, possibly because of a read error. V and J are TRBV15 and TRBJ1-1; 8 nucleotides agree with TRBD1. CDR3 size: 14 residues. Germline V gene sequence: CDR1 LNHNV, CDR2 YYDKDF (reference sequence). For the CDR3, the DNA is TGTGCCACCAGCAGAGTCGGAGACAGGGGCGACACTCACTTT. This translates into CATSRVGDRGDTHF.

Ten or more counts support this clonotype. The chain links TRBV20-1 to TRBJ2-2; TRBD2 matches 12 bases. The J segment lost 0 bases and the V segment lost 6 bases, leaving 14 bases of the junction unmatched. Germline V gene data show CDR1 as DFQATT and CDR2 as SNEGSKA (reference sequence). The CDR3 has 19 residues. The CDR3 region is CSAGDNGLAGLTNTGELFF. For the CDR3, the DNA is TGCAGTGCCGGCGACAATGGACTAGCGGGGCTCACGAACACCGGGGAGCTGTTTTTT.

This clonotype has ten or more counts. The J gene is TRBJ1-4, the V gene TRBV27; 10 bases agree with TRBD1. The CDR3 is 15 residues long. The germline V gene encodes CDR1 MNHEY and CDR2 SMNVEV (reference sequence). Trimming at V came to 6 bases and at J to 8 bases, leaving 9 bases not matched to a gene. Here the CDR3 DNA reads TGTGCCAGCAGCCAGGGGACAGGGGCAGCCGAAAAACTGTTTTTT. This codes for CASSQGTGAAEKLFF.

This clonotype occurred many times. The chain recombines TRBV7-3 with TRBJ1-1; a weak D match, TRBD1 (5 bases). Per the germline V gene, CDR1 is SGHTA and CDR2 is FQGTGA. V dropped 2 bases and J dropped 5 bases, with 15 bases sitting between them. The CDR3 consists of 15 residues. The CDR3 DNA sequence: TGTGCCAGCAGCTTATCCCCGGGGGATGTGACTGAAGCTTTCTTT. This gives the protein CASSLSPGDVTEAFF.

Turning to this clonotype: Just one base apart from a much larger clone, this may be a read error. The gene calls are TRBV27 and TRBJ1-1; D might be TRBD1 (5 bases). The CDR3 spans 12 residues. The germline V gene encodes CDR1 MNHEY and CDR2 SMNVEV (reference sequence). CDR3 nucleotides: TGTGCCAGCAGTTTCTGGGGGTCTGAAGCTTGCTTT. It specifies CASSFWGSEACF.

This clonotype was observed a few times. V usage is TRBV27 and J usage is TRBJ2-2; D assignment may be TRBD1 or TRBD2 (5 bases each). CDR3 length: 15 residues. Germline-derived CDR1 and CDR2 are MNHEY and SMNVEV (reference sequence). Trimming took 3 bases from V and 9 from J, leaving 17 bases between them. CDR3 in amino acids: CASSLGTSFLRELFF. CDR3 sequence (DNA): TGTGCCAGCAGTTTGGGGACCAGCTTTTTACGGGAGCTGTTTTTT.

This clonotype has ten or more counts. J is TRBJ1-5 and V is TRBV12-3 or TRBV12-4, with a tentative D call TRBD1 (6 bases). The V end was cut by 4 bases, the J end by 2 bases, with 12 bases between. The CDR3 length is 15 residues. This CDR3 reads CASSSRQVRNQPQHF. CDR3 sequence (DNA): TGTGCCAGCAGTTCCCGACAGGTTCGCAATCAGCCCCAGCATTTT.

This clonotype has a handful of counts. One junction end does not reproduce the germline sequence, and a read error may be involved. The J gene is TRBJ2-5, the V gene TRBV29-1; the D is unclear. The germline V gene has CDR1 SQVTM and CDR2 ANQGSEA. The CDR3 loop spans 13 amino acids. Written as DNA, the CDR3 is TGCAACGTTGAGTGGACGTTACAAGAGACCCAGTACTTC. Translating gives CNVEWTLQETQYF.

To note about this clonotype: A much more abundant neighbour one base away suggests this may be a read error. The V call is TRBV12-3 or TRBV12-4, the J call TRBJ2-5, with D uncertain. The V gene lost 7 bases and the J gene lost 5 bases, with 11 bases spanning the gap. The CDR3 consists of 12 residues. The CDR3 reads CASTRVGETQYF. The CDR3 DNA sequence: TGTGCCAGCACCCGGGTGGGGGAGACCCAGTACTTC.

The J gene is TRBJ1-2, the V gene TRBV12-3 or TRBV12-4; weak D call: TRBD1 (6 bases). CDR3 length: 14 amino acids. Deletions cut 5 bases from V and 7 bases from J, with 17 bases between. The CDR3 loop is CASSPRTEWGGYTF. The CDR3 DNA reads TGTGCCAGCAGTCCGCGGACAGAGTGGGGTGGCTACACCTTC.

The rearrangement links TRBV3-1 to TRBJ2-5; 10 nucleotides line up with TRBD1. With V trimmed by 3 bases and J by 5 bases, 6 bases remained unmatched. The CDR3 is made up of 15 amino acids. Germline V gives CDR1 LGHDT, CDR2 YNNKEL (reference sequence). Here the CDR3 reads CASSHAPGQGETQYF. CDR3 nucleotides: TGTGCCAGCAGCCATGCCCCGGGACAGGGGGAGACCCAGTACTTC.